The following is a T cell receptor beta chain sequence with its context. The antigen is not known. The sample originates from a study of CD8 T cells in Susac syndrome. The overall study: Blood was drawn from patients with Susac syndrome. At that point, they were therapy-naive, on corticosteroids, or on intravenous immunoglobulin alone. Findings and limits, study-wide: Susac-specific public clones were found in both the total CD8+ and the CD8+ TEMRA repertoires, with sixteen in the former and 5 or 6 in the latter.

The authors negatively isolated CD8+ and CD4+ T cells and FACS-enriched TEMRA cells. Reverse transcription used about 0.45 to 1 ug RNA and random hexamers. One entry per CDR3 protein, called by TCRdb with MiXCR from the immunoSEQ multiplex PCR reads. Among about 130,000 distinct CDR3 sequences listed, approximately 95% were seen once. Germline V gene sequence: CDR1 SEHNR, CDR2 FQNEAQ (reference sequence). V dropped 11 bases and J dropped 0 bases, with 14 bases sitting between them. This CDR3 comprises 13 residues. Sequencing was performed on CD8+ T cells from PBMCs. The chain links TRBV7-9 to TRBJ2-7, with D perhaps TRBD1 or TRBD2 (5 bases each). The TCR comes from a human donor with Susac syndrome. The CDR3 loop is CAVRDGTSYEQYF. CDR3 nucleotide sequence: TGTGCCGTCAGGGACGGCACCTCCTACGAGCAGTACTTC.